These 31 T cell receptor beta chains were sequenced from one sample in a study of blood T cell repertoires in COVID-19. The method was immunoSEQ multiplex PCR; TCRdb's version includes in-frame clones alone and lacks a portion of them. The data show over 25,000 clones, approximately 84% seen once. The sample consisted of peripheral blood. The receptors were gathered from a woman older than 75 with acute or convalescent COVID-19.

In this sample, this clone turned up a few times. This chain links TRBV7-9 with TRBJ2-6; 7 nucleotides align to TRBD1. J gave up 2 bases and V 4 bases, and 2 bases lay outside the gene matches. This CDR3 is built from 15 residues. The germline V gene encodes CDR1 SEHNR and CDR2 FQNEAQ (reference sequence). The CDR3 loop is CASSYTGAGANVLTF. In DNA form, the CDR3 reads TGTGCCAGCAGCTATACAGGGGCTGGGGCCAACGTCCTGACTTTC.

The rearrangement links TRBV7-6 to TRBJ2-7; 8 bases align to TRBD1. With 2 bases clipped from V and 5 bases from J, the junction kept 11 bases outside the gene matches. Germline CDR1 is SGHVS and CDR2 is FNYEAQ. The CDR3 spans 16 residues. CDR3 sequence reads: CASSLMSTGGLNEQYF. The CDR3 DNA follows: TGTGCCAGCAGCTTAATGAGTACAGGGGGTTTGAACGAGCAGTACTTC.

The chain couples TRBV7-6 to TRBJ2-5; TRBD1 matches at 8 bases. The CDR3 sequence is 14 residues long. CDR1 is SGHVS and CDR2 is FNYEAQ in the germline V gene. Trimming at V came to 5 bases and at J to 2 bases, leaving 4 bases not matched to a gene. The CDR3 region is CASSEYRGQETQYF. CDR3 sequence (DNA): TGTGCCAGCAGCGAATACAGGGGGCAAGAGACCCAGTACTTC.

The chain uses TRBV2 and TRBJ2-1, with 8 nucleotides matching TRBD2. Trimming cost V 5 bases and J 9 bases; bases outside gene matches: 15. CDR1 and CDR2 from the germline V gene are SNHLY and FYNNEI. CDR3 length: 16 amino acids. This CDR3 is CASSPNGTPGGVEQFF. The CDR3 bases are TGTGCCAGCAGTCCTAACGGGACTCCGGGGGGGGTTGAGCAGTTCTTC.

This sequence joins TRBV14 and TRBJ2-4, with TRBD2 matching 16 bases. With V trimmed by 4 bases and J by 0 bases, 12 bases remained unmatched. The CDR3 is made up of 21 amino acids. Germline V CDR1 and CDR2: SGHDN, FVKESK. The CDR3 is CASSPFAGLAGGPLAKNIQYF. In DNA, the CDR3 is TGTGCCAGCAGCCCCTTCGCGGGACTAGCGGGAGGGCCTCTAGCCAAAAACATTCAGTACTTC.

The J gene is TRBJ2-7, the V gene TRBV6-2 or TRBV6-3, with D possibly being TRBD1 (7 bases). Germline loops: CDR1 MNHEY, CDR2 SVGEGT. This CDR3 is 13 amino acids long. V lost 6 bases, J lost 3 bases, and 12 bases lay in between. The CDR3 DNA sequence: TGTGCCAGCAGCGAGCAGGGGGGCTACGAGCAGTACTTC. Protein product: CASSEQGGYEQYF.

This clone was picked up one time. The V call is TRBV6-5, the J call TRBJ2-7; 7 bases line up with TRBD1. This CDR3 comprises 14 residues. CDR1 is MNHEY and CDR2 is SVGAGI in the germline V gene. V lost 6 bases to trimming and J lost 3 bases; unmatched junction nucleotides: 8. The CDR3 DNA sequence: TGTGCCAGCAGCCCCGGGACAGCCGGCTACGAGCAGTACTTC. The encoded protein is CASSPGTAGYEQYF.

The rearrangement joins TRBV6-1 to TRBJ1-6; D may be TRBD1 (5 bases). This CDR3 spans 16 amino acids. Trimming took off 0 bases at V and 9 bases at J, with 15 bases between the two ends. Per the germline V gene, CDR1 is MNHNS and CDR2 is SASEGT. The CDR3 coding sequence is TGTGCCAGCAGTGAAGCACATCCCCAGGGTTCTTCACCCCTCCACTTT. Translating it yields CASSEAHPQGSSPLHF.

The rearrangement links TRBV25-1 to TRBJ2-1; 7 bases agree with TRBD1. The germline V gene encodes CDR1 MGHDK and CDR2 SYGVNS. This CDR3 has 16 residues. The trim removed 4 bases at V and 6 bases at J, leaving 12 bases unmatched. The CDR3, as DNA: TGTGCCAGCAGTGGGACAGGCCATAGTGGGGGCAATGAGCAGTTCTTC. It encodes CASSGTGHSGGNEQFF. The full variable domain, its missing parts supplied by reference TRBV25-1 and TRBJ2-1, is EADIYQTPRYLVIGTGKKITLECSQTMGHDKMYWYQQDPGMELHLIHYSYGVNSTEKGDLSSESTVSRIRTEHFPLTLESARPSHTSQYLCASSGTGHSGGNEQFFGPGTRLTVL.

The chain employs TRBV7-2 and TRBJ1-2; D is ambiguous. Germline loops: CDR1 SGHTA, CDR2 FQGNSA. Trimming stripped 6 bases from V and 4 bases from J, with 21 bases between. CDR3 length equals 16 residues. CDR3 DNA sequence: TGTGCCAGCAGTCCATTACGGTCGCGCGGAGCCTATGGCTACACCTTC. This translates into CASSPLRSRGAYGYTF. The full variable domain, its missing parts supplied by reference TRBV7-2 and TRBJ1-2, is GAGVSQSPSNKVTEKGKDVELRCDPISGHTALYWYRQSLGQGLEFLIYFQGNSAPDKSGLPSDRFSAERTGGSVSTLTIQRTQQEDSAVYLCASSPLRSRGAYGYTFGSGTRLTVV.

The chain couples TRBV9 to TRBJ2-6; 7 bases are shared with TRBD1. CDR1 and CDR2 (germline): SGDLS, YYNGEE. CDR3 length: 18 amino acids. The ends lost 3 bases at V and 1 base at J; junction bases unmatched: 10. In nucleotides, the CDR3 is TGTGCCAGCAGCGCAGACAGGGCGAGCCTTTCTGGGGCCAACGTCCTGACTTTC. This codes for CASSADRASLSGANVLTF.

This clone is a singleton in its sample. CDR3 in DNA: TGTGCCAGCAGCGTAGCCTCGGGCGGGGAAGCAGATACGCAGTATTTT. Protein: CASSVASGGEADTQYF. The chain couples TRBV9 to TRBJ2-3; tentatively, D is TRBD2 (6 bases). The germline V and J ends were trimmed by 0 bases and 4 bases, with 15 bases remaining between them. The germline CDR1 and CDR2 sequences are SGDLS and YYNGEE. This CDR3 has 16 amino acids.

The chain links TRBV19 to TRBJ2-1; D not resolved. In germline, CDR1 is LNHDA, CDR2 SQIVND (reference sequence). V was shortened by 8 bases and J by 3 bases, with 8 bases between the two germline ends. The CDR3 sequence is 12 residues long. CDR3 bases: TGTGCCAGTCGGCTAGGCTACAATGAGCAGTTCTTC. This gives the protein CASRLGYNEQFF.

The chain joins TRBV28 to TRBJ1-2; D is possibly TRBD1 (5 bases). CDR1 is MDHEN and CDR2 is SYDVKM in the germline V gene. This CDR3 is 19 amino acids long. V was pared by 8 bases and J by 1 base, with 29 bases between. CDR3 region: CASSPLDDSQGWGNYGYTF. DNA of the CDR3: TGTGCCAGCTCTCCACTTGACGACAGCCAAGGGTGGGGTAACTATGGCTACACCTTC.

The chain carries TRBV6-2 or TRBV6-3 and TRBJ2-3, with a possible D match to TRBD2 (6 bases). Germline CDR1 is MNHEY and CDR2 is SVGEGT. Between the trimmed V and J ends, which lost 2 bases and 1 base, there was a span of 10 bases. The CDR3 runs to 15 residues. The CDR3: CASSYVGEGTDTQYF. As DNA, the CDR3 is TGTGCCAGCAGTTACGTAGGGGAGGGCACAGATACGCAGTATTTT.

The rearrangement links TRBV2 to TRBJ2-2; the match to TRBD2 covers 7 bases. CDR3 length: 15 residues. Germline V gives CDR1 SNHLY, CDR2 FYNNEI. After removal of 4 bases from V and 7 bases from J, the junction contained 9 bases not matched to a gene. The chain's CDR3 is CASSVSGGDSGELFF. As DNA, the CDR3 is TGTGCCAGCAGTGTGTCGGGAGGTGATAGCGGGGAGCTGTTTTTT.

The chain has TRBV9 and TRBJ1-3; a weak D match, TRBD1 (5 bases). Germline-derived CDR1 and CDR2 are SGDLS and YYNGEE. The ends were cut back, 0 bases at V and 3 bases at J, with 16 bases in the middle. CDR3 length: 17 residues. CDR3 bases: TGTGCCAGCAGCGTAGGGGGGAGGCGCGGCGGTGGAAACACCATATATTTT. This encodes CASSVGGRRGGGNTIYF.

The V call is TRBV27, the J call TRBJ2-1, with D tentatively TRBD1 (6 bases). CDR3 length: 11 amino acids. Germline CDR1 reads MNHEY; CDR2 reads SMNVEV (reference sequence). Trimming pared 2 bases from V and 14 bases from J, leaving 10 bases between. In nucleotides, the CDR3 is TGTGCCAGCAGTTTAGGGGCAGGGGAGTTCTTC. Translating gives CASSLGAGEFF.

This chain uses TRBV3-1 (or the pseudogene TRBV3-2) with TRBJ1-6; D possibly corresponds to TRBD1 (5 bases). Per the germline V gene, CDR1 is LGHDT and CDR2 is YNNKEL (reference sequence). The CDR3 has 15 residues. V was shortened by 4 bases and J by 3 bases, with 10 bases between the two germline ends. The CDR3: CASSLGGGYNSPLHF. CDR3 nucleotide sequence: TGTGCCAGCAGCCTCGGGGGGGGCTATAATTCACCCCTCCACTTT.

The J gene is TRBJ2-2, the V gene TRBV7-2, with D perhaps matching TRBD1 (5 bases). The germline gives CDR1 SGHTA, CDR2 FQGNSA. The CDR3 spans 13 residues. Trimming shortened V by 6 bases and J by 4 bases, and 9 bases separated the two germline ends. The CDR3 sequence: CASSQRGTGELFF. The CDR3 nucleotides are TGTGCCAGCAGTCAAAGGGGCACCGGGGAGCTGTTTTTT.

The CDR3, as DNA: TGTGCCAGCCTTGGACAACAAAATCAGCCCCAGCATTTT. Residues: CASLGQQNQPQHF. The gene calls are TRBV28 and TRBJ1-5, with D tentatively TRBD1 (5 bases). The CDR3 loop spans 13 amino acids. CDR1 and CDR2 from the germline V gene are MDHEN and SYDVKM. The V gene lost 8 bases and the J gene lost 4 bases, with 12 bases spanning the gap.

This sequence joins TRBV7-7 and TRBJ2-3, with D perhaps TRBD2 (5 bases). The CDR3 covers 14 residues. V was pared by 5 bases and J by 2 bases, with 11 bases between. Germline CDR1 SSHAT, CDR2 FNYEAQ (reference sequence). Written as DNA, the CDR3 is TGTGCCAGCAGCCCCTCGGGGATCACAGATACGCAGTATTTT. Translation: CASSPSGITDTQYF.

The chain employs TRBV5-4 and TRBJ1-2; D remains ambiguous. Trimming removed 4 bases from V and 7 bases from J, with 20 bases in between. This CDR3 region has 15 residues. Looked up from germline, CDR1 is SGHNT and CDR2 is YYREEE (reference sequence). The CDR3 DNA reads TGTGCCAGCAGCGTAGCTGCGCGGGCGGCGGCTGGCTACACCTTC. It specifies CASSVAARAAAGYTF. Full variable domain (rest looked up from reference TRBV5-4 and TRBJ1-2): ETGVTQSPTHLIKTRGQQVTLRCSSQSGHNTVSWYQQALGQGPQFIFQYYREEENGRGNFPPRFSGLQFPNYSSELNVNALELDDSALYLCASSVAARAAAGYTFGSGTRLTVV.

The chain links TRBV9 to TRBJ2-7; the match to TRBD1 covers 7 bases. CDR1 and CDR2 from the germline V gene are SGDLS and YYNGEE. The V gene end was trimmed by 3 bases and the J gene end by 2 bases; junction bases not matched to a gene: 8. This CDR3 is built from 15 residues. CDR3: CASSGDRVGAYEQYF. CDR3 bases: TGTGCCAGCAGCGGAGACAGGGTAGGTGCCTACGAGCAGTACTTC.

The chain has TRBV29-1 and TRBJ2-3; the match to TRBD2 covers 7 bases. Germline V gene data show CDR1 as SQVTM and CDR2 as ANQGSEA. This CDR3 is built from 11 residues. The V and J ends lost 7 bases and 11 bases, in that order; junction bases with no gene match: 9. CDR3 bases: TGCAGCGCCCTTCTGGGGGAGGGGCAGTATTTT. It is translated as CSALLGEGQYF.

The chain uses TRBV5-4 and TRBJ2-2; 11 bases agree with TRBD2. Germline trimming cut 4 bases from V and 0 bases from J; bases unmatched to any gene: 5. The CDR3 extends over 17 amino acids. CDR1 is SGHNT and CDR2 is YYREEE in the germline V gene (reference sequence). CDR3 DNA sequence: TGTGCCAGCAGCAGGGAGACTAGCGGGGCGAACACCGGGGAGCTGTTTTTT. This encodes CASSRETSGANTGELFF. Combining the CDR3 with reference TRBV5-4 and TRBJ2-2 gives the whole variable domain ETGVTQSPTHLIKTRGQQVTLRCSSQSGHNTVSWYQQALGQGPQFIFQYYREEENGRGNFPPRFSGLQFPNYSSELNVNALELDDSALYLCASSRETSGANTGELFFGEGSRLTVL.

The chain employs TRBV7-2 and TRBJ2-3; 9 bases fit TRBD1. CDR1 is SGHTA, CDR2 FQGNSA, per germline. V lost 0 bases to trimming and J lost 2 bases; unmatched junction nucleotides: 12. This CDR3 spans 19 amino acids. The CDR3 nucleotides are TGTGCCAGCAGCTTAGCCCCCGGGACAGGGTATCGGGCCACAGATACGCAGTATTTT. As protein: CASSLAPGTGYRATDTQYF.

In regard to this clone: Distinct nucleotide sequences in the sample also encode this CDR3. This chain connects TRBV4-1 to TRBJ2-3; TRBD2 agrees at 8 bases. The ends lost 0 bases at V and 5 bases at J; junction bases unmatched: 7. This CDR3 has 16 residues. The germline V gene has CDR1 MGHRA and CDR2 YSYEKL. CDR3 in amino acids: CASSQEAGGPGDTQYF. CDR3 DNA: TGCGCCAGCAGCCAAGAGGCGGGGGGTCCGGGAGATACGCAGTATTTT.

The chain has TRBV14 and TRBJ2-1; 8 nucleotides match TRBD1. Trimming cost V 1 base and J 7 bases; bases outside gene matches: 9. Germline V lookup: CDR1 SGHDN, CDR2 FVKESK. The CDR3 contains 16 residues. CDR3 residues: CASSQVGQDAINEQFF. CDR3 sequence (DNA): TGTGCCAGCAGCCAAGTGGGACAGGATGCAATTAATGAGCAGTTCTTC.

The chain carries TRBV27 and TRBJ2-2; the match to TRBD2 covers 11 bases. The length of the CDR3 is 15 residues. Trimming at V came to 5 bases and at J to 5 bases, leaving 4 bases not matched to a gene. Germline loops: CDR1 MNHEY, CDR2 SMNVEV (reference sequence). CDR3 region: CASSQGLAATGELFF. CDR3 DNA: TGTGCCAGCAGTCAGGGACTAGCGGCTACCGGGGAGCTGTTTTTT.

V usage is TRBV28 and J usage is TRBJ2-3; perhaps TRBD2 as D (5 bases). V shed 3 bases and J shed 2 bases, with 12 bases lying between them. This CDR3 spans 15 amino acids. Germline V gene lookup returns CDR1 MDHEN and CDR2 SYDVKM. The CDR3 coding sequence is TGTGCCAGCAGTTTTAATGAGGGAGACACAGATACGCAGTATTTT. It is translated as CASSFNEGDTDTQYF.